This TCR beta chain stems from a study of beta chain features in type 1 diabetes (dated by TCRdb to the late 2010s). Context from the whole study: Mean age, gender distribution, total cell number and subset yield were not different between patients and healthy donors. A total of under 120,000,000 sorted cells were examined across all samples, and RNA yield correlated strongly with the number of cells per subset. In the study, recently diagnosed type 1 diabetes patients and matched healthy donors were compared on the TCRB repertoires of their sorted circulating CD4+ T cell subsets. Whereas all 28 donors provided naive and central memory subsets, regulatory and stem cell-like memory subsets were isolated from just 8 patients and roughly eight healthy donors.

Notes on this clone: This clone's antigen is unknown. Base qualities were left out, and no much larger clone turns up one base away. This sample includes further DNA sequences coding for the same CDR3.

Overall results and qualifications from the work: Because small numbers of individuals were included in the HLA sub-analyses, any influence of HLA type on TCRB rearrangement was left unresolved. Sequencing cDNA rather than genomic DNA could over-represent highly expressing activated cells, although activation and CD3 levels did not differ between groups. At VDJ recombination sites, patients with type 1 diabetes made fewer insertions and deleted more nucleotides, a pattern implying thymic rearrangement abnormalities. Shorter templates might have been favored by PCR, but patient and control samples were amplified and corrected together, so both groups would have been affected equally by any skew. The naive, central memory and regulatory TCRB repertoires appeared to resemble one another more closely among patients than among healthy donors. Type 1 diabetes patients showed a moderate but significant shortening of TCRB CDR3 length in all four CD4+ subsets.

Each donor gave one peripheral blood draw, about 110 mL on average, collected into heparinised tubes. Naive, central memory, regulatory and stem cell-like memory CD4+ T cells were sorted on a BD FACSAria II using a panel including CD45RO, CCR7, CD25, CD127, CD95 and CD27. A purity above 95% was achieved for all sorted populations. PBMCs were separated immediately by Lymphoprep density gradient centrifugation and were stained directly, without being cultured. So that batch effects would be minimized, each experiment stained and sorted samples in pairs, pairing one healthy donor with one patient. V is cut by 4 bases and J by 0 bases, and the space between the germline ends is 13 bases. The CDR3 runs 16 residues from the cysteine to the phenylalanine. Kept here is only the CDR3 DNA, which spans 48 bases and is read in frame from base 1. Based on the germline V gene, the CDR1 and CDR2 sequences are KGHSH and LQKENI.

The High Capacity cDNA Reverse Transcription Kit was used to reverse transcribe all of the isolated RNA, meaning that expressed TCRB transcripts were what got sequenced. Deep immunoSEQ sequencing was applied to naive, central memory and regulatory T cell samples, giving an average of about 3.57 million total reads per sample. Sorted cells were lysed in RLT buffer and RNA was extracted with DNase-treated RNeasy Micro or Mini kits, depending on cell number. Each cell subset was processed separately to prevent cross-contamination, with patient and healthy donor samples processed together. The immunoSEQ multiplex PCR was used to amplify TCRB sequences from cDNA, generating 87-bp fragments that spanned the CDR3 region. Sequencing of the amplicons was done on the Illumina HiSeq platform. Concerning the study's data processing: Synthetic template baselines were used to correct PCR bias computationally, reads within Hamming distance 2 were collapsed, and singletons that could not be merged were discarded. Reads were aligned against IMGT so that V, D and J genes, CDR3 length and insertions or deletions at six rearrangement sites could be assigned. Within each subset, clonotype counts were normalized to the number of sorted cells before true diversity and Gini coefficients were calculated with the tcR R package. Repertoire sharing was quantified using the overlap coefficient calculated on TCRB nucleotide sequences. Drawn from immuneACCESS, this table holds only the in-frame rearrangements with V and J called that TCRdb kept. Clones are partly lost; checked studies trace under half to an unresolved V gene and leave the rest unexplained. V and J calls and clone size follow that table, whereas D and trimming were derived from the DNA. This sample gives 150,000 or so clones in total; just over 9% of them show up just once. The biggest ten clones account for 2% to 3% of the sample.

This receptor was identified in a woman under 30 in good health. The sample comprised central memory CD4+ T cells from blood. This chain joins TRBV18 to TRBJ2-1; the D gene is perhaps TRBD1, on 5 matching bases. CDR3 reads: CASSLAQGRSYNEQFF. The bases read TGTGCCAGCTCACTCGCCCAGGGCCGCTCCTACAATGAGCAGTTCTTC.